The 16 T cell receptor beta chains below were found in one sample sequenced in a study of neurological immune-mediated disorders. MiXCR was run by TCRdb on the 5' RACE reads, yielding one entry per CDR3 protein. The profile covers approximately 59,000 distinct CDR3 sequences, with approximately 5.3% appearing a single time and 5.6% taken by the ten largest. Specimen: PBMCs. These receptors all stem from a human donor with multiple sclerosis. The donor label of this sample is uncertain.

This clonotype was seen many times. The chain couples TRBV29-1 to TRBJ1-2, with D unclear. The V end lost 1 base, the J end lost 2 bases, and 8 bases lay between the germline ends. This CDR3 spans 13 amino acids. In germline, CDR1 is SQVTM, CDR2 ANQGSEA. The CDR3 reads CSVEVYLNYGYTF. CDR3 DNA: TGCAGCGTTGAAGTTTATTTGAACTATGGCTACACCTTC.

This clonotype was picked up many times. V gene TRBV9 combines with J gene TRBJ1-2, with D perhaps matching TRBD1 (6 bases). The CDR3 sequence is 13 residues long. Germline V gene lookup returns CDR1 SGDLS and CDR2 YYNGEE. Trimming removed 9 bases at V and 6 bases at J, with 18 bases between. The CDR3 coding sequence is TGTGCCACCAACAGGGCGGGAGGAGATGGCTACACCTTC. It specifies CATNRAGGDGYTF.

This clonotype was picked up many times. The chain uses TRBV5-1 and TRBJ1-1; 7 bases match TRBD1. Looked up from germline, CDR1 is SGHRS and CDR2 is YFSETQ. The V segment lost 0 bases and the J segment 6 bases; nucleotides outside the gene matches: 2. The CDR3 contains 13 residues. CDR3 coding DNA: TGCGCCAGCAGCTTGGGACAGGGCGCTGAAGCTTTCTTT. As protein: CASSLGQGAEAFF. Based on the CDR3 plus reference TRBV5-1 and TRBJ1-1, the full variable domain is KAGVTQTPRYLIKTRGQQVTLSCSPISGHRSVSWYQQTPGQGLQFLFEYFSETQRNKGNFPGRFSGRQFSNSRSEMNVSTLELGDSALYLCASSLGQGAEAFFGQGTRLTVV.

This clonotype was detected ten times or more. DNA of the CDR3: TGCGCCAGCAGCTGGACAGGGCCGGATCAGCCCCAGCATTTT. Protein: CASSWTGPDQPQHF. The V and J genes are TRBV5-1 and TRBJ1-5; 8 positions match TRBD1. The ends lost 3 bases at V and 5 bases at J; junction bases unmatched: 4. The CDR3 consists of 14 residues. In germline, CDR1 is SGHRS, CDR2 YFSETQ.

This clonotype was seen at least ten times. The V call is TRBV20-1, the J call TRBJ2-6, with 8 bases matching TRBD1. This CDR3 has 18 amino acids. Germline V gene lookup returns CDR1 DFQATT and CDR2 SNEGSKA (reference sequence). The trim removed 3 bases at V and 2 bases at J, leaving 12 bases unmatched. CDR3 sequence (DNA): TGCAGTGCTAGGGCTACAACAGGGGGAGTAGCTGGGGCCAACGTCCTGACTTTC. Translating it yields CSARATTGGVAGANVLTF.

This clonotype has ten or more counts. This chain links TRBV10-3 with TRBJ2-3; 10 bases match TRBD2. After removal of 2 bases from V and 4 bases from J, the junction contained 6 bases not matched to a gene. CDR3 length: 16 amino acids. Germline CDR1 reads ENHRY; CDR2 reads SYGVKD. The CDR3 protein is CAISETSGVNSDTQYF. The DNA of the CDR3 is TGTGCCATCAGTGAGACTAGCGGGGTTAATTCAGATACGCAGTATTTT.

This clonotype was observed at least ten times. The chain has TRBV9 and TRBJ2-1; unclear D gene. The CDR3 spans 15 residues. The V and J ends lost 4 bases and 0 bases respectively, with 11 bases between them. CDR1 and CDR2 (germline): SGDLS, YYNGEE. This CDR3 is CASSTSGSSYNEQFF. As DNA, the CDR3 is TGTGCCAGCAGCACGTCCGGAAGCTCCTACAATGAGCAGTTCTTC. Filled out from reference TRBV9 and TRBJ2-1, the complete variable domain reads DSGVTQTPKHLITATGQRVTLRCSPRSGDLSVYWYQQSLDQGLQFLIQYYNGEERAKGNILERFSAQQFPDLHSELNLSSLELGDSALYFCASSTSGSSYNEQFFGPGTRLTVL.

This clonotype was counted many times. This chain joins TRBV29-1 and TRBJ2-2, with 7 bases fitting TRBD2. The V and J ends lost 3 bases and 4 bases, in that order; junction bases with no gene match: 11. The germline CDR1 and CDR2 sequences are SQVTM and ANQGSEA. This CDR3 contains 16 residues. The CDR3 bases are TGCAGCGTTGATAGCGGCGGGGGAATGGGCACCGGGGAGCTGTTTTTT. Translation gives CSVDSGGGMGTGELFF.

This clonotype was observed at least ten times. The chain combines TRBV5-1 with TRBJ1-1, with a possible D match to TRBD1 (6 bases). Germline loops: CDR1 SGHRS, CDR2 YFSETQ. Trimming pared 2 bases from V and 0 bases from J, leaving 11 bases between. There are 15 residues in the CDR3. In DNA, the CDR3 is TGCGCCAGCAGCTTTGGACAGCTATTGAACACTGAAGCTTTCTTT. This encodes CASSFGQLLNTEAFF. The full variable domain, with the rest looked up from reference TRBV5-1 and TRBJ1-1, is KAGVTQTPRYLIKTRGQQVTLSCSPISGHRSVSWYQQTPGQGLQFLFEYFSETQRNKGNFPGRFSGRQFSNSRSEMNVSTLELGDSALYLCASSFGQLLNTEAFFGQGTRLTVV.

This clonotype was seen ten or more times. The CDR3 protein is CASSLSGGAGMNTEAFF. The CDR3 DNA reads TGTGCCAGCAGCTTGTCAGGGGGCGCGGGGATGAACACTGAAGCTTTCTTT. This chain links TRBV5-6 with TRBJ1-1; TRBD1 matches at 8 bases. The CDR3 totals 17 residues. Germline assignment: CDR1 SGHDT and CDR2 YYEEEE. The trim removed 1 base at V and 0 bases at J, leaving 8 bases unmatched.

This clonotype showed up many times. This chain uses TRBV6-5 with TRBJ1-3; D not certain. This CDR3 has 15 residues. CDR1 is MNHEY and CDR2 is SVGAGI in the germline V gene. Trimming cost V 4 bases and J 0 bases, with 10 bases left between them. The CDR3 nucleotides are TGTGCCAGCAGTTTTGCCAGGAGCTCTGGAAACACCATATATTTT. Translated, it gives CASSFARSSGNTIYF.

This chain joins TRBV6-2 or TRBV6-3 and TRBJ1-1; perhaps TRBD1 as D (6 bases). Germline V CDR1 and CDR2: MNHEY, SVGEGT. The CDR3 is 15 residues long. V was cut by 6 bases and J by 0 bases, with 14 bases left in between. Written as DNA, the CDR3 is TGTGCCAGCAGCCAAGGGGGACTCATGAACACTGAAGCTTTCTTT. This translates into CASSQGGLMNTEAFF.

This clonotype came up many times. The chain links TRBV5-1 to TRBJ2-1; TRBD2 agrees at 14 bases. Per germline, CDR1 SGHRS and CDR2 YFSETQ. V dropped 4 bases and J dropped 5; count of bases not matched to a gene: 2. The CDR3 runs to 15 residues. The CDR3: CASSRGLAGDNEQFF. Here the CDR3 DNA reads TGCGCCAGCAGCAGGGGACTAGCGGGGGACAATGAGCAGTTCTTC.

This clonotype has a count of ten or more. The rearrangement uses TRBV5-1 and TRBJ1-4; TRBD1 matches 9 bases. Germline V CDR1 and CDR2: SGHRS, YFSETQ. J lost 6 bases, V lost 0 bases, and 3 bases had no gene match. The CDR3 is 15 amino acids. The CDR3 DNA reads TGCGCCAGCAGCTTGGGGGGACAGGGTGATGAAAAACTGTTTTTT. It specifies CASSLGGQGDEKLFF.

There are many counts of this clonotype. The V and J genes are TRBV5-1 and TRBJ1-3, with unresolved D. CDR1 SGHRS and CDR2 YFSETQ come from the germline V gene. V was pared by 0 bases and J by 2 bases, with 9 bases between. CDR3 length: 15 amino acids. This chain's CDR3 is CASSLGRTTGNTIYF. The CDR3 coding sequence is TGCGCCAGCAGCTTGGGAAGGACTACTGGAAACACCATATATTTT.

This clonotype has at least ten counts. This sequence joins TRBV5-1 and TRBJ2-2, with D hard to call. CDR1 is SGHRS, CDR2 YFSETQ, per germline. The CDR3 covers 15 residues. Trimming left V 4 bases short and J 0 bases short, with 10 bases between. CDR3 DNA: TGCGCCAGCAGCCTAAAACAACCGAACACCGGGGAGCTGTTTTTT. Its protein is CASSLKQPNTGELFF.